The clone carrying this T cell receptor beta chain was observed many times. What it binds is unknown. TCRdb reprocessed the reads via MiXCR and lists one record per CDR3 protein. The repertoire holds around 71,000 distinct CDR3 sequences, with more than 20% as singletons. This sample is drawn from a study of T cell repertoires in cytomegalovirus infection. The overall study: CMV epitopes in the study were HLA-C-restricted (recently identified) and HLA-B-restricted (well studied). Public TCR beta signatures marked donors with CMV infection and the matching HLA.

Findings and caveats of the study: CMV carriers with the relevant HLA were identified by cumulative public TCR beta family frequency. In two of eight donors, the top clonotype was HLA-C-restricted CMV-specific.

Trimming cost V 7 bases and J 7 bases, with 19 bases left between them. This CDR3 is 15 amino acids long. Germline CDR1 is MNHEY and CDR2 is SMNVEV (reference sequence). The sequences come from CD8+ T cells from cultured PBMCs, collected from culture after CMV antigen stimulation. This TCR came from a human donor in good health (CMV status not recorded). Some clones in this sample may be carry-over from other donors' samples. This chain uses TRBV27 with TRBJ1-4; no clear D. The chain's CDR3 is CASMRGFSVSEKLFF. The CDR3 DNA reads as TGTGCCAGCATGAGAGGATTCAGCGTCAGTGAAAAACTGTTTTTT.